This is a list of T cell receptor beta chains from one sample in a study of blood T cell repertoires in COVID-19. Some clones are missing from TCRdb's copy, which holds only in-frame ones; the method was immunoSEQ multiplex PCR. The sample has 430,000 or so clones, approximately 88% seen once. Sequenced input: PBMCs or T cells enriched from blood (not recorded which). These receptors were taken from a woman aged 40 to 50 who had recovered from COVID-19. The CDR3 runs from the conserved cysteine through the conserved F or W. A D gene is named only where the DNA matches it firmly. A row's size may be missing; if present it is once, few, many or a size class.

TRBV6-5	TRBJ1-5	.	.	TGTGCCACCTCACCAAAAGGGGATCAGCCCCAGCATTTT	CATSPKGDQPQHF
TRBV2	TRBJ2-2	.	once	TGTGCCAGCAGTGACTACTACACCGGGGAGCTGTTTTTT	CASSDYYTGELFF
TRBV7-9	TRBJ1-1	.	.	TGTGCCAGCAGCTTAGTAACAGGCCCGAACACTGAAGCTTTCTTT	CASSLVTGPNTEAFF
TRBV6-5	TRBJ1-5	TRBD1	.	TGTGCCAGCAGTTACTCCGGGACAGGGGACAATCAGCCCCAGCATTTT	CASSYSGTGDNQPQHF
TRBV11-2	TRBJ2-3	TRBD1	.	TGTGCCAGCAGCCCCTTACAGGGGGCGGTAAAAACAGATACGCAGTATTTT	CASSPLQGAVKTDTQYF
TRBV7-2	TRBJ2-3	TRBD2	.	TGTGCCAGCAGCCAAAGCGGGAGGCCAGGCACAGATACGCAGTATTTT	CASSQSGRPGTDTQYF
TRBV5-1	TRBJ2-3	TRBD2	.	TGCGCCAGCAGTTCTAGCGGGAGGTCGGATACGCAGTATTTT	CASSSSGRSDTQYF
TRBV6-4	TRBJ2-1	TRBD2	.	TGTGCCAGCAGCAGGACTAGCGGGAGTGTCCACAATGAGCAGTTCTTC	CASSRTSGSVHNEQFF
TRBV11-2	TRBJ2-7	TRBD2	many	TGTGCCAGCAGCTTTGACCTAGCGGGAGGACGCGAGCAGTACTTC	CASSFDLAGGREQYF
TRBV11-2	TRBJ1-2	TRBD1	.	TGTGCCAGCAGCCGGGACAGGGAACAACTAAACTATGGCTACACCTTC	CASSRDREQLNYGYTF
TRBV7-8	TRBJ2-7	TRBD2	.	TGTGCCAGCAGCTTAGGAAGGGGAGGGGAGTCCTACGAGCAGTACTTC	CASSLGRGGESYEQYF
TRBV7-9	TRBJ1-2	TRBD1	.	TGTGCCAGCAGCTTAAGTCTGCGGCAGGGGGCAATGGACTACACCTTC	CASSLSLRQGAMDYTF
TRBV21-1	TRBJ2-7	.	.	TGTGCCAGCAGCAACTGGATTCAGCGGGATCCCTCCTACGAGCAGTACTTC	CASSNWIQRDPSYEQYF
TRBV19	TRBJ1-2	.	.	TGTGCCAGTAGTATCTCGAGGCTTAATGGCTACACCTTC	CASSISRLNGYTF
TRBV27	TRBJ2-7	TRBD1	.	TGTGCCAGCAGTTTCACTAAACTACAGGGGGCGGGCGAGCAGTACTTC	CASSFTKLQGAGEQYF
TRBV9	TRBJ2-2	TRBD2	.	TGTGCCAGCAGCCCGCGGACTAGCGGGAGTATCAGGGAGCTGTTTTTT	CASSPRTSGSIRELFF
TRBV5-4	TRBJ2-5	TRBD2	once	TGTGCCAGCAGCTTTGCCGTGGCTAGCGGGTGGGGGGAGACCCAGTACTTC	CASSFAVASGWGETQYF